What follows are 29 T cell receptor beta chains derived from one specimen sequenced in a study of blood T cell repertoires in COVID-19. The data were produced by immunoSEQ multiplex PCR, yet TCRdb's version contains in-frame clones alone and is incomplete. The repertoire holds more than 100,000 clones, with around 85% as singletons. Material for sequencing was peripheral blood. The source is a woman aged 50 to 65 with acute or convalescent COVID-19.

This clone was observed once. This sequence joins TRBV18 and TRBJ2-3, with TRBD2 as a possible D gene (6 bases). Trimming shortened V by 4 bases and J by 0 bases, and 14 bases separated the two germline ends. The germline CDR1 and CDR2 sequences are KGHSH and LQKENI. CDR3 length: 16 amino acids. The CDR3 nucleotides read TGTGCCAGCTCACTTCTTGCGGGGAAGAGCACAGATACGCAGTATTTT. This translates into CASSLLAGKSTDTQYF.

This clone is a singleton in its sample. The V call is TRBV5-1, the J call TRBJ2-2, with D unresolved. Between the trimmed V and J ends, which lost 4 bases and 4 bases, there was a span of 11 bases. Germline V gene data show CDR1 as SGHRS and CDR2 as YFSETQ. This CDR3 contains 14 residues. The chain's CDR3 is CASSRETITGELFF. The CDR3 DNA reads as TGCGCCAGCAGCCGCGAGACAATCACCGGGGAGCTGTTTTTT. Together with reference TRBV5-1 and TRBJ2-2, the CDR3 gives the full variable domain: KAGVTQTPRYLIKTRGQQVTLSCSPISGHRSVSWYQQTPGQGLQFLFEYFSETQRNKGNFPGRFSGRQFSNSRSEMNVSTLELGDSALYLCASSRETITGELFFGEGSRLTVL.

This chain uses TRBV30 with TRBJ1-2; no firm D call. The CDR3 spans 14 residues. Trimming took 2 bases from V and 2 from J, leaving 12 bases between them. Germline CDR1 GTSNPN, CDR2 SVGIG (reference sequence). The CDR3 coding sequence is TGTGCCTGGAGTCCCGAATCGACAAACTATGGCTACACCTTC. Amino acids: CAWSPESTNYGYTF. Looking up the rest from reference TRBV30 and TRBJ1-2 gives the full variable domain: SQTIHQWPATLVQPVGSPLSLECTVEGTSNPNLYWYRQAAGRGLQLLFYSVGIGQISSEVPQNLSASRPQDRQFILSSKKLLLSDSGFYLCAWSPESTNYGYTFGSGTRLTVV.

The chain couples TRBV10-1 to TRBJ1-1; the D is unclear. The CDR3 has 14 residues. The V and J ends lost 0 bases and 5 bases respectively, with 10 bases between them. Germline CDR1 WNHNN, CDR2 SYGVQD (reference sequence). CDR3 coding DNA: TGCGCCAGCAGTGAGTCAAGAGAGCGAACTGAAGCTTTCTTT. The encoded protein is CASSESRERTEAFF.

The V call is TRBV2, the J call TRBJ2-4; D ambiguous. Germline CDR1 SNHLY, CDR2 FYNNEI. The CDR3 consists of 12 residues. V lost 6 bases and J 8 bases, leaving 11 bases between the germline ends. The CDR3 loop reads CASRPRVDIQYF. CDR3 coding DNA: TGTGCCAGCAGGCCTCGGGTGGACATTCAGTACTTC.

The chain employs TRBV11-1 and TRBJ1-2; 9 bases map to TRBD1. Trimming at V came to 6 bases and at J to 0 bases, leaving 8 bases not matched to a gene. The CDR3 covers 16 residues. CDR1 is SGHAT and CDR2 is FQDESV in the germline V gene (reference sequence). The CDR3 loop is CASSAWDREANYGYTF. CDR3 coding DNA: TGTGCCAGCAGTGCATGGGACAGGGAAGCTAACTATGGCTACACCTTC.

This chain links TRBV2 with TRBJ1-2; TRBD1 matches at 7 bases. There are 15 residues in the CDR3. V lost 6 bases and J lost 4; bases outside the gene matches: 11. The germline CDR1 and CDR2 sequences are SNHLY and FYNNEI. The CDR3, as DNA: TGTGCCAGCAGCGCCTTGAGACAGGGAGGCTATGGCTACACCTTC. This gives the protein CASSALRQGGYGYTF. The full variable domain, with the rest looked up from reference TRBV2 and TRBJ1-2, is EPEVTQTPSHQVTQMGQEVILRCVPISNHLYFYWYRQILGQKVEFLVSFYNNEISEKSEIFDDQFSVERPDGSNFTLKIRSTKLEDSAMYFCASSALRQGGYGYTFGSGTRLTVV.

The chain couples TRBV28 to TRBJ1-5; D ambiguous. The length of the CDR3 is 13 residues. Germline V gene data show CDR1 as MDHEN and CDR2 as SYDVKM. V was clipped by 8 bases and J by 3 bases, with 11 bases between them. The CDR3 bases are TGTGCCAGCGGGCCAGTCTTCAATCAGCCCCAGCATTTT. Amino acid sequence: CASGPVFNQPQHF.

The V call is TRBV2, the J call TRBJ2-5; 13 bases match TRBD2. CDR1 is SNHLY, CDR2 FYNNEI, per germline. The CDR3 runs 17 residues. The junction had 12 bases not matched to a gene; V was cut back by 6 bases and J by 5 bases. CDR3 amino acids: CASRRTSGGVVGETQYF. In DNA form, the CDR3 reads TGTGCCAGCAGAAGGACTAGCGGGGGAGTAGTAGGGGAGACCCAGTACTTC.

This clone came up once. CDR3 residues: CASGLSGFGQPQHF. For the CDR3, the DNA is TGTGCTAGTGGTTTGTCAGGGTTTGGTCAGCCCCAGCATTTT. The chain recombines TRBV12-5 with TRBJ1-5; possible D gene TRBD1, 5 bases. The germline gives CDR1 LGHNT, CDR2 FRNRAP. The CDR3 length is 14 residues. Trimming took 2 bases from V and 6 from J, leaving 11 bases between them. The complete variable domain, with remaining parts taken from reference TRBV12-5 and TRBJ1-5, reads DARVTQTPRHKVTEMGQEVTMRCQPILGHNTVFWYRQTMMQGLELLAYFRNRAPLDDSGMPKDRFSAEMPDATLATLKIQPSEPRDSAVYFCASGLSGFGQPQHFGDGTRLSIL.

The chain employs TRBV12-3 or TRBV12-4 and TRBJ1-2, with a possible D match to TRBD1 (6 bases). V lost 4 bases to trimming and J lost 4 bases, with 10 bases between them. The CDR3 sequence is 13 residues long. CDR3 amino acids: CASSSTGPYGYTF. The CDR3 DNA is TGTGCCAGCAGTTCTACAGGGCCCTATGGCTACACCTTC.

The table lists this clone with a few counts. The chain uses TRBV29-1 and TRBJ2-6; TRBD1 might be the D (6 bases). Germline values: CDR1 SQVTM, CDR2 ANQGSEA. The ends were cut back, 6 bases at V and 4 bases at J, with 10 bases in the middle. The CDR3 is 13 amino acids. The CDR3 bases are TGCAGCGTAGGGACAACGGGGGCCAACGTCCTGACTTTC. Translated: CSVGTTGANVLTF.

V gene TRBV18 combines with J gene TRBJ1-1, with D possibly being TRBD1 (6 bases). Trimming took 1 base from V and 0 from J, leaving 9 bases between them. This CDR3 has 15 residues. CDR1 is KGHSH and CDR2 is LQKENI in the germline V gene. The CDR3 nucleotides are TGTGCCAGCTCACCACGGGGGGGGCTGAACACTGAAGCTTTCTTT. It yields the protein CASSPRGGLNTEAFF.

CDR3 sequence (DNA): TGTGCCAGCAGCCTGAGAGAAGACAGGAACTACGAGCAGTACTTC. This codes for CASSLREDRNYEQYF. V gene TRBV13 combines with J gene TRBJ2-7; TRBD1 might be the D (6 bases). The V gene's germline CDR1 is PRHDT and CDR2 FYEKMQ (reference sequence). Trimming removed 5 bases at V and 3 bases at J, with 17 bases between. The CDR3 loop spans 15 amino acids.

The chain carries TRBV6-6 and TRBJ2-5; 12 bases fit TRBD1. J gave up 5 bases and V 5 bases, and 3 bases lay outside the gene matches. CDR1 is MNHNY and CDR2 is SVGAGI in the germline V gene (reference sequence). The CDR3 length is 14 residues. The CDR3 nucleotides read TGTGCCAGCAGTAGGGACAGGGGGCTGGAGACCCAGTACTTC. Encoded protein: CASSRDRGLETQYF.

The gene calls are TRBV3-1 (or the pseudogene TRBV3-2) and TRBJ1-2; possibly TRBD1 for D (6 bases). This CDR3 spans 15 amino acids. The germline CDR1 and CDR2 sequences are LGHDT and YNNKEL (reference sequence). V lost 4 bases, J lost 4 bases, and 16 bases lay in between. In DNA form, the CDR3 reads TGTGCCAGCAGCCCGCCTGCGACAGGCTTCTATGGCTACACCTTC. As protein: CASSPPATGFYGYTF.

The chain couples TRBV18 to TRBJ1-5; 8 bases match TRBD1. Germline V gives CDR1 KGHSH, CDR2 LQKENI. There are 15 residues in the CDR3. J lost 4 bases, V lost 5 bases, and 7 bases had no gene match. DNA of the CDR3: TGTGCCAGCTCAGGAGGCACAGGGGGGAATCAGCCCCAGCATTTT. This gives the protein CASSGGTGGNQPQHF. The full variable domain, rest sourced from reference TRBV18 and TRBJ1-5, is NAGVMQNPRHLVRRRGQEARLRCSPMKGHSHVYWYRQLPEEGLKFMVYLQKENIIDESGMPKERFSAEFPKEGPSILRIQQVVRGDSAAYFCASSGGTGGNQPQHFGDGTRLSIL.

The rearrangement links TRBV7-9 to TRBJ2-7; TRBD2 aligns across 9 bases. The CDR3 spans 14 residues. V shed 1 base and J 3 bases; nucleotides not matched to a gene: 1. Looked up from germline, CDR1 is SEHNR and CDR2 is FQNEAQ (reference sequence). The CDR3 sequence is CASSLGTSDYEQYF. In nucleotides, the CDR3 is TGTGCCAGCAGCTTAGGGACTAGCGACTACGAGCAGTACTTC. The whole variable domain, filled in from reference TRBV7-9 and TRBJ2-7, reads DTGVSQNPRHKITKRGQNVTFRCDPISEHNRLYWYRQTLGQGPEFLTYFQNEAQLEKSRLLSDRFSAERPKGSFSTLEIQRTEQGDSAMYLCASSLGTSDYEQYFGPGTRLTVT.

The chain combines TRBV7-3 with TRBJ2-2; 7 bases align to TRBD2. V trimming: 2 bases; J trimming: 9 bases; junction bases outside the gene matches: 9. CDR3 length: 15 amino acids. Germline values: CDR1 SGHTA, CDR2 FQGTGA. CDR3 residues: CASSLAGDRSRELFF. CDR3 nucleotides: TGTGCCAGCAGCTTAGCGGGGGACCGCTCAAGGGAGCTGTTTTTT.

V gene TRBV5-6 combines with J gene TRBJ2-3; 8 nucleotides line up with TRBD1. There are 13 residues in the CDR3. J gave up 3 bases and V 10 bases, and 7 bases lay outside the gene matches. In germline, CDR1 is SGHDT, CDR2 YYEEEE. DNA of the CDR3: TGTGCCGGACAGGGTGGGGCTACAGATACGCAGTATTTT. Its protein product is CAGQGGATDTQYF.

This chain links TRBV11-2 with TRBJ1-4; maybe TRBD1 (6 bases). The V end was cut by 3 bases, the J end by 8 bases, with 16 bases between. The CDR3 contains 15 residues. Germline V gene data show CDR1 as SGHAT and CDR2 as FQNNGV. CDR3 in DNA: TGTGCCAGCAGCTTCGGGCTACAGGGTGGCGAAAAACTGTTTTTT. Translated: CASSFGLQGGEKLFF.

The chain couples TRBV19 to TRBJ2-5; tentatively, D is TRBD1 (6 bases). Trimming cost V 4 bases and J 1 base, with 13 bases left between them. CDR1 LNHDA and CDR2 SQIVND come from the germline V gene (reference sequence). The CDR3 totals 15 residues. The CDR3: CASSTLGTLQETQYF. The CDR3 DNA reads TGTGCCAGTAGTACCCTAGGGACACTCCAAGAGACCCAGTACTTC.

This sequence joins TRBV4-1 and TRBJ2-2; no firm D call. The CDR3 sequence is 13 residues long. In germline, CDR1 is MGHRA, CDR2 YSYEKL. Deletions cut 4 bases from V and 6 bases from J, with 9 bases between. The chain's CDR3 is CASSLRLAGELFF. In DNA form, the CDR3 reads TGCGCCAGCAGCCTCCGGCTAGCCGGGGAGCTGTTTTTT.

A single count supports this clone. The sample holds other DNA sequences that translate to the same CDR3. The chain joins TRBV5-1 to TRBJ2-2, with a weak D call TRBD1 (6 bases). The V gene lost 4 bases and the J gene lost 1 base, with 8 bases spanning the gap. Germline-derived CDR1 and CDR2 are SGHRS and YFSETQ. This CDR3 has 14 residues. CDR3 in amino acids: CASSPGQNTGELFF. The CDR3 DNA follows: TGCGCCAGCAGCCCGGGACAGAACACCGGGGAGCTGTTTTTT.

The CDR3 sequence: CASSTAGAGELFF. The CDR3 DNA follows: TGCGCCAGCAGCACGGCGGGAGCCGGGGAGCTGTTTTTT. V is TRBV5-1 and J is TRBJ2-2; TRBD2 agrees at 7 bases. CDR1 and CDR2 from the germline V gene are SGHRS and YFSETQ. This CDR3 has 13 residues. V shed 4 bases and J 6 bases; nucleotides not matched to a gene: 3.

The rearrangement uses TRBV5-1 and TRBJ2-7; no definite D call. V lost 4 bases and J 2 bases, leaving 10 bases between the germline ends. The V gene's germline CDR1 is SGHRS and CDR2 YFSETQ. This CDR3 contains 13 residues. DNA for the CDR3: TGCGCCAGCAGCGAGAAGTCTACCTACGAGCAGTACTTC. It encodes CASSEKSTYEQYF.

The sample holds one count of this clone. This CDR3 reads CASSTGTSGTDTQYF. The CDR3 DNA is TGTGCCAGCAGCACGGGGACTAGCGGCACAGATACGCAGTATTTT. The chain carries TRBV7-3 and TRBJ2-3; 10 bases map to TRBD2. The CDR3 sequence is 15 residues long. The germline V gene has CDR1 SGHTA and CDR2 FQGTGA. With 5 bases clipped from V and 1 base from J, the junction kept 3 bases outside the gene matches.

CDR3 nucleotides: TGTGCCAGCAGCTTGGAGGGGTCCTCCAATCAGCCCCAGCATTTT. Protein: CASSLEGSSNQPQHF. The V and J genes are TRBV5-8 and TRBJ1-5, with D possibly TRBD1 on 5 matching bases. V was shortened by 0 bases and J by 3 bases, with 10 bases between the two germline ends. The CDR3 totals 15 residues. Germline V lookup: CDR1 SGHTS, CDR2 YDEGEE.

This chain connects TRBV28 to TRBJ1-1; D remains ambiguous. The germline CDR1 and CDR2 sequences are MDHEN and SYDVKM. CDR3 length: 12 amino acids. V dropped 5 bases and J dropped 4 bases, with 8 bases sitting between them. The CDR3 region is CASSVQSTEAFF. The DNA of the CDR3 is TGTGCCAGCAGTGTACAGTCCACTGAAGCTTTCTTT.